The rows below give T cell receptor beta chains drawn from one sample of a study of a mutant IDH1 vaccine in newly diagnosed glioma. The assay was immunoSEQ multiplex PCR, and TCRdb's table has in-frame clones only and misses some. The profile shows about 59,000 clones, around 83% of them singletons. Their target antigens are unknown. The material sequenced was PBMCs, taken from a glioma patient whose treatment included an IDH1 peptide vaccine. The receptors come from a man aged 25-45 years with glioma. The CDR3 runs from the conserved cysteine through the conserved F or W. Fields, in order: D gene, CDR3 length, V gene, J gene, clone size, CDR3 protein, CDR3 DNA. A D gene is named only where the DNA matches it firmly. Clone size is given for some rows only: seen once, a few or many times, or a class if the clone is expanded.

NA	13	TRBV10-3	TRBJ1-5	NA	CAINQGGGQPQHF	TGTGCCATCAATCAGGGAGGAGGTCAGCCCCAGCATTTT
NA	9	TRBV6-1	TRBJ2-7	few	CASSSQPYF	TGTGCCAGCAGTTCACAGCCGTACTTC
NA	15	TRBV7-9	TRBJ2-5	NA	CASSLPRQDQETQYF	TGTGCCAGCAGCTTACCCCGACAAGACCAAGAGACCCAGTACTTC
NA	11	TRBV10-3	TRBJ1-1	few	CATRGGNEAFF	TGTGCCACCCGGGGGGGTAATGAAGCTTTCTTT
NA	14	TRBV10-3	TRBJ1-2	NA	CAISESTWQNGYTF	TGTGCCATCAGTGAGTCGACTTGGCAGAATGGCTACACCTTC
TRBD1	13	TRBV29-1	TRBJ1-1	few	CSGRLDRGTEAFF	TGCAGCGGCCGCCTGGACAGGGGCACTGAAGCTTTCTTT
NA	16	TRBV18	TRBJ1-4	NA	CASSPGLGTANEKLFF	TGTGCCAGCTCACCGGGACTGGGGACGGCTAATGAAAAACTGTTTTTT
NA	12	TRBV7-9	TRBJ1-2	NA	CASSLGGRGYTF	TGTGCCAGCAGCTTAGGGGGAAGGGGCTACACCTTC
NA	17	TRBV15	TRBJ2-4	NA	CATSRDYRETSKNIQYF	TGTGCCACCAGCAGAGATTATAGGGAGACGTCCAAAAACATTCAGTACTTC
TRBD1	16	TRBV4-1	TRBJ2-5	NA	CASALGQSLKKETQYF	TGCGCCAGCGCGTTGGGACAGTCCCTGAAGAAGGAGACCCAGTACTTC
TRBD1	15	TRBV6-5	TRBJ1-1	NA	CASSYTQGYATEAFF	TGTGCCAGCAGTTACACACAGGGGTATGCCACTGAAGCTTTCTTT
NA	14	TRBV27	TRBJ1-2	NA	CASSLRGNTYGYTF	TGTGCCAGCAGTTTAAGGGGGAATACCTATGGCTACACCTTC
NA	14	TRBV10-3	TRBJ2-7	NA	CAIRGSGVAYEQYF	TGTGCCATCAGGGGGTCGGGGGTTGCCTACGAGCAGTACTTC
NA	13	TRBV28	TRBJ2-7	NA	CASNTGYSYEQYF	TGTGCCAGCAATACAGGGTACTCCTACGAGCAGTACTTC
NA	14	TRBV7-9	TRBJ1-4	NA	CASSVGQGGEKLFF	TGTGCCAGCAGCGTAGGGCAGGGAGGTGAAAAACTGTTTTTT
NA	13	TRBV6-5	TRBJ2-2	NA	CASRFQGTGELFF	TGTGCCAGTCGGTTCCAGGGCACCGGGGAGCTGTTTTTT
TRBD1	17	TRBV7-8	TRBJ1-5	NA	CASSLRTGTTNNQPQHF	TGTGCCAGCAGCCTAAGGACAGGGACGACGAACAATCAGCCCCAGCATTTT
NA	13	TRBV30	TRBJ1-6	NA	CAWSASVYSPLHF	TGTGCCTGGAGTGCTAGCGTTTATTCACCCCTCCACTTT
TRBD1	15	TRBV19	TRBJ2-7	NA	CASSLTGYERVEQYF	TGTGCCAGTAGTCTGACAGGGTATGAGAGGGTCGAGCAGTACTTC
NA	16	TRBV7-8	TRBJ1-5	NA	CASSLKLRIWDQPQHF	TGTGCCAGCAGCTTAAAATTGAGGATATGGGATCAGCCCCAGCATTTT
NA	13	TRBV30	TRBJ1-5	few	CAWSVQGSQPQHF	TGTGCCTGGAGTGTTCAGGGAAGTCAGCCCCAGCATTTT
NA	14	TRBV5-1	TRBJ1-4	NA	CASSSRDGNEKLFF	TGCGCCAGCAGCTCCCGGGACGGGAATGAAAAACTGTTTTTT
NA	16	TRBV18	TRBJ1-1	NA	CASSPPSAGRNTEAFF	TGTGCCAGCTCACCACCGTCCGCAGGGCGGAACACTGAAGCTTTCTTT
NA	15	TRBV19	TRBJ2-2	NA	CASSKTGFYTGELFF	TGTGCCAGTAGTAAAACTGGGTTTTACACCGGGGAGCTGTTTTTT
NA	15	TRBV2	TRBJ2-4	NA	CASSSTYSGHAIQYF	TGTGCCAGCAGCTCTACCTACAGTGGGCACGCCATTCAGTACTTC
TRBD1	17	TRBV7-9	TRBJ1-4	NA	CASSLGNRGQGDEKLFF	TGTGCCAGCAGCTTAGGGAATCGGGGACAGGGAGATGAAAAACTGTTTTTT
TRBD2	14	TRBV5-1	TRBJ2-4	few	CASSSGTSGDIQYF	TGCGCCAGCAGCTCCGGGACTAGCGGGGACATTCAGTACTTC
NA	13	TRBV7-9	TRBJ1-1	NA	CASSKGGLLVAFF	TGTGCCAGCAGCAAGGGGGGGCTGCTTGTTGCTTTCTTT
NA	14	TRBV11-2	TRBJ1-1	NA	CASSPDIMNAEAFF	TGTGCCAGCAGCCCGGACATAATGAACGCTGAAGCTTTCTTT
NA	15	TRBV25-1	TRBJ1-5	NA	CASSESLGGNQPQHF	TGTGCCAGCAGTGAAAGTTTGGGCGGAAATCAGCCCCAGCATTTT
NA	15	TRBV4-1	TRBJ1-2	NA	CASSQPQRGDYGYTF	TGCGCCAGCAGCCAACCGCAAAGGGGTGACTATGGCTACACCTTC
TRBD1	15	TRBV6-1	TRBJ2-1	few	CASSEATGGYNEQFF	TGTGCCAGCAGTGAAGCGACAGGGGGCTACAATGAGCAGTTCTTC
NA	15	TRBV4-1	TRBJ1-2	NA	CASSQERRYNYGYTF	TGCGCCAGCAGCCAAGAACGACGCTATAACTATGGCTACACCTTC
TRBD1	16	TRBV6-6	TRBJ1-5	NA	CASNYGTGESPQPQHF	TGTGCCAGCAATTACGGGACAGGAGAGTCGCCTCAGCCCCAGCATTTT
NA	13	TRBV5-1	TRBJ1-1	NA	CASKVDQNTEAFF	TGCGCCAGCAAAGTGGACCAGAACACTGAAGCTTTCTTT
NA	15	TRBV7-9	TRBJ1-2	NA	CASSFGSPRNYGYTF	TGTGCCAGCAGCTTTGGGTCTCCGCGTAACTATGGCTACACCTTC
TRBD1	13	TRBV10-1	TRBJ2-7	once	CASRPDRDHEQYF	TGCGCCAGCAGACCGGACAGGGACCACGAGCAGTACTTC
TRBD1	15	TRBV6-5	TRBJ1-6	NA	CASSYSTGLNSPLHF	TGTGCCAGCAGTTACTCGACAGGGTTAAATTCACCCCTCCACTTT
NA	14	TRBV10-2	TRBJ2-2	NA	CASNLAKGTGELFF	TGCGCCAGCAACCTCGCCAAGGGCACCGGGGAGCTGTTTTTT
NA	16	TRBV6-6	TRBJ1-1	once	CASSYSGNAVDTEAFF	TGTGCCAGCAGTTACTCCGGGAATGCCGTTGACACTGAAGCTTTCTTT
NA	13	TRBV27	TRBJ2-7	once	CASSLGSSGEQYF	TGTGCCAGCAGTTTGGGAAGTTCCGGTGAGCAGTACTTC
NA	13	TRBV6-5	TRBJ2-3	NA	CASSYGIPDTQYF	TGTGCCAGCAGTTACGGGATCCCAGATACGCAGTATTTT
NA	12	TRBV6-5	TRBJ2-2	NA	CASSFRVGELFF	TGTGCCAGCAGTTTCCGAGTCGGGGAGCTGTTTTTT
NA	13	TRBV5-1	TRBJ1-1	few	CASSLDRASEAFF	TGCGCCAGCAGCTTGGACAGGGCCTCTGAAGCTTTCTTT
NA	15	TRBV6-4	TRBJ1-1	NA	CASSDNAGWNTEAFF	TGTGCCAGCAGTGATAACGCAGGGTGGAACACTGAAGCTTTCTTT
TRBD1	16	TRBV18	TRBJ1-1	NA	CASSLTGPPLNTEAFF	TGTGCCAGCTCACTGACAGGGCCTCCCTTGAACACTGAAGCTTTCTTT